Presented here are 17 T cell receptor beta chains from one specimen sequenced in a study of blood T cell repertoires in COVID-19. TCRdb's copy holds only in-frame clones and misses some; the assay was immunoSEQ multiplex PCR. Here the sample spans approximately 200,000 clones, roughly 80% being singletons. The specimen was PBMCs or T cells enriched from blood (not recorded which). These receptors were obtained from a woman aged 40 to 55 with acute COVID-19.

This chain joins TRBV12-3 or TRBV12-4 and TRBJ1-1, with 8 bases aligning to TRBD1. CDR3 size: 13 residues. J was trimmed by 5 bases and V by 6 bases; bases with no gene match: 5. In DNA form, the CDR3 reads TGTGCCAGCAGCTCGCGGACAGGGACTGAAGCTTTCTTT. Its translation: CASSSRTGTEAFF.

The chain links TRBV18 to TRBJ2-1; TRBD2 agrees at 8 bases. Losses at the gene ends were 5 bases for V and 6 bases for J; bases not matched to a gene: 12. The CDR3 has 16 amino acids. Germline CDR1 KGHSH, CDR2 LQKENI. CDR3 in amino acids: CASSSLGSGMSNEQFF. The CDR3 DNA reads TGTGCCAGCTCATCGCTCGGTAGCGGGATGAGCAATGAGCAGTTCTTC.

The CDR3 nucleotides read TGCAGCGTTGAAGGGAGCGGGGTAAGCTCCTACAATGAGCAGTTCTTC. It codes for CSVEGSGVSSYNEQFF. J is TRBJ2-1 and V is TRBV29-1; 7 bases align to TRBD2. Germline lookup yields CDR1 SQVTM and CDR2 ANQGSEA. Trimming took 1 base from V and 0 from J; bases not matched to a gene: 6. There are 16 residues in the CDR3.

J is TRBJ2-7 and V is TRBV5-3; D might be TRBD1 (5 bases). TRBV5-3 is filed as an ORF, its function uncertain. The CDR3 has 12 residues. The V end lost 4 bases, the J end lost 5 bases, and 10 bases lay between the germline ends. The CDR3 sequence is CARSLKDNEQYF. CDR3 nucleotides: TGTGCCAGAAGCCTGAAGGACAACGAGCAGTACTTC.

This chain links TRBV28 with TRBJ2-7, with 10 bases matching TRBD2. The CDR3 length is 15 residues. Germline CDR1 is MDHEN and CDR2 is SYDVKM. V gave up 3 bases and J gave up 4 bases; unmatched junction bases: 6. The CDR3 region is CASSLGASGSYEQYF. As DNA, the CDR3 is TGTGCCAGCAGTTTGGGGGCTAGCGGGAGTTACGAGCAGTACTTC.

This chain joins TRBV10-3 and TRBJ2-3; 9 bases map to TRBD2. The CDR3 consists of 17 residues. Germline V lookup: CDR1 ENHRY, CDR2 SYGVKD. The trim removed 3 bases at V and 5 bases at J, leaving 12 bases unmatched. CDR3 sequence reads: CAISEPTSGQGIDTQYF. DNA of the CDR3: TGTGCCATCAGTGAACCGACTAGCGGCCAGGGGATAGATACGCAGTATTTT.

In this sample, this clone turned up once. The chain has TRBV28 and TRBJ2-1, with D possibly being TRBD2 (6 bases). Trimming shortened V by 3 bases and J by 9 bases, and 24 bases separated the two germline ends. This CDR3 is built from 17 residues. The germline CDR1 and CDR2 sequences are MDHEN and SYDVKM. CDR3 loop: CASSFLAAGTLRGEQFF. In DNA form, the CDR3 reads TGTGCCAGCAGTTTCCTCGCGGCGGGGACCCTTCGCGGTGAGCAGTTCTTC.

The rearrangement links TRBV5-5 to TRBJ2-7, with 7 bases aligning to TRBD2. Looked up from germline, CDR1 is SGHKS and CDR2 is YYEKEE (reference sequence). With V trimmed by 5 bases and J by 1 base, 6 bases remained unmatched. This CDR3 is built from 14 residues. CDR3 in DNA: TGTGCCAGCAGTCGCGGGGGAGATTCCTACGAGCAGTACTTC. This codes for CASSRGGDSYEQYF. Full variable domain (outside the CDR3, taken from reference TRBV5-5 and TRBJ2-7): DAGVTQSPTHLIKTRGQQVTLRCSPISGHKSVSWYQQVLGQGPQFIFQYYEKEERGRGNFPDRFSARQFPNYSSELNVNALLLGDSALYLCASSRGGDSYEQYFGPGTRLTVT.

The chain recombines TRBV5-6 with TRBJ1-2, with 7 bases identical to TRBD1. CDR3 length equals 14 residues. The J segment lost 7 bases and the V segment lost 6 bases, leaving 12 bases of the junction unmatched. Germline CDR1 and CDR2: SGHDT and YYEEEE. The CDR3 spells CASTKQGRVSGYTF. CDR3 DNA sequence: TGTGCCAGCACCAAACAGGGGCGCGTGAGTGGCTACACCTTC. Complete variable domain (other parts from reference TRBV5-6 and TRBJ1-2): DAGVTQSPTHLIKTRGQQVTLRCSPKSGHDTVSWYQQALGQGPQFIFQYYEEEERQRGNFPDRFSGHQFPNYSSELNVNALLLGDSALYLCASTKQGRVSGYTFGSGTRLTVV.

The chain has TRBV12-3 or TRBV12-4 and TRBJ2-1; 10 bases match TRBD2. The V segment lost 8 bases and the J segment 7 bases; nucleotides outside the gene matches: 5. This CDR3 has 13 amino acids. The CDR3 loop is CASQRGGSNEQFF. The CDR3 bases are TGTGCCAGCCAGCGGGGGGGCAGTAATGAGCAGTTCTTC.

This rearrangement joins TRBV27 to TRBJ2-7, with TRBD1 as a possible D gene (6 bases). Germline assignment: CDR1 MNHEY and CDR2 SMNVEV (reference sequence). The CDR3 totals 14 residues. Trimming removed 0 bases at V and 7 bases at J, with 13 bases between. The CDR3 sequence: CASSLSVRGGEQYF. CDR3 in DNA: TGTGCCAGCAGTTTATCGGTCAGAGGGGGAGAGCAGTACTTC.

J is TRBJ1-1 and V is TRBV6-5; maybe TRBD1 (5 bases). Germline V gene sequence: CDR1 MNHEY, CDR2 SVGAGI. The V and J ends lost 2 bases and 1 base respectively, with 5 bases between them. The CDR3 loop spans 13 amino acids. The DNA for the CDR3 is TGTGCCAGCAGTTACGGACAGAACACTGAAGCTTTCTTT. Encoded protein: CASSYGQNTEAFF.

The J gene is TRBJ1-4, the V gene TRBV29-1, with 7 bases matching TRBD1. This CDR3 spans 14 amino acids. In germline, CDR1 is SQVTM, CDR2 ANQGSEA. Trimming at V came to 4 bases and at J to 8 bases, leaving 10 bases not matched to a gene. The CDR3 nucleotides are TGCAGCGTTGCTCCAAGGGACAGACACGAAAAACTGTTTTTT. Translating it yields CSVAPRDRHEKLFF. Combining the CDR3 with reference TRBV29-1 and TRBJ1-4 gives the whole variable domain SAVISQKPSRDICQRGTSLTIQCQVDSQVTMMFWYRQQPGQSLTLIATANQGSEATYESGFVIDKFPISRPNLTFSTLTVSNMSPEDSSIYLCSVAPRDRHEKLFFGSGTQLSVL.

V gene TRBV6-5 combines with J gene TRBJ2-3; perhaps TRBD2 as D (6 bases). This CDR3 is 13 amino acids long. Germline V gene sequence: CDR1 MNHEY, CDR2 SVGAGI. V was clipped by 6 bases and J by 2 bases, with 9 bases between them. The CDR3 sequence: CASRRDLTDTQYF. The CDR3 DNA follows: TGTGCCAGCAGGCGGGATCTCACAGATACGCAGTATTTT.

This chain joins TRBV11-2 and TRBJ1-3, with no clear D. Germline V lookup: CDR1 SGHAT, CDR2 FQNNGV. The V gene lost 1 base and the J gene lost 0 bases, with 19 bases spanning the gap. This CDR3 is built from 19 residues. The CDR3 nucleotides read TGTGCCAGCAGCTTAGGACTCGGGCGGGGAACTATCTCTGGAAACACCATATATTTT. Amino acid sequence: CASSLGLGRGTISGNTIYF.

This rearrangement joins TRBV9 to TRBJ1-2; TRBD1 matches 11 bases. Germline V gene sequence: CDR1 SGDLS, CDR2 YYNGEE. The V and J ends lost 0 bases and 7 bases, in that order; junction bases with no gene match: 17. The CDR3 is 19 residues long. The CDR3 spells CASSVGVGTGGNLYSGYTF. The CDR3 DNA is TGTGCCAGCAGCGTAGGGGTAGGGACAGGGGGGAATCTTTATAGTGGCTACACCTTC.

The V and J genes are TRBV4-1 and TRBJ2-3; TRBD2 might be the D (5 bases). The CDR3 is made up of 17 amino acids. Germline-derived CDR1 and CDR2 are MGHRA and YSYEKL. The V gene lost 4 bases and the J gene lost 2 bases, with 19 bases spanning the gap. The CDR3 region is CASSPPRDRLITDTQYF. CDR3 nucleotide sequence: TGCGCCAGCAGCCCGCCCCGGGATAGGCTTATCACAGATACGCAGTATTTT.